The 9 T cell receptor beta chains listed next were all sequenced from one sample in a study of regulatory T cells in long-lasting Graves disease. Investigators prepared the TCR beta libraries by applying iRepertoire HTBI primers and Arm-PCR of CDR3 regions. TCRdb called the multiplex PCR reads again in MiXCR, with one record for every CDR3 protein. Found here are 650,000 to 700,000 distinct CDR3 sequences, 25% to 35% of them singletons; the top ten hold around 42%. As for time point: persistent/refractory GD, antithyroid drugs over 5 years with positive TRAb. Construction of the TCR library relied on RNA isolated from PBMCs. The sample consisted of peripheral blood mononuclear cells (PBMCs), taken when the disease was refractory, from a patient treated with antithyroid drugs. These receptors were taken from a female donor with Graves disease.

The rearrangement links TRBV20-1 to TRBJ2-1; 7 bases match TRBD2. The CDR3 length is 13 residues. With 3 bases clipped from V and 8 bases from J, the junction kept 7 bases outside the gene matches. The germline CDR1 and CDR2 sequences are DFQATT and SNEGSKA (reference sequence). CDR3 coding DNA: TGCAGTGCTAGCGGGCGGGAGTTTCATGAGCAGTTCTTC. Translation gives CSASGREFHEQFF.

V and J are TRBV2 and TRBJ1-5; 12 positions match TRBD1. J lost 6 bases, V lost 7 bases, and 7 bases had no gene match. The CDR3 contains 15 residues. Germline CDR1 reads SNHLY; CDR2 reads FYNNEI. The CDR3 sequence: CASMWDRGPGQPQHF. The CDR3 DNA reads TGTGCCAGCATGTGGGACAGGGGGCCGGGTCAGCCCCAGCATTTT.

This clonotype was seen many times. The chain combines TRBV27 with TRBJ2-7; D unclear. The V end was cut by 4 bases, the J end by 3 bases, with 13 bases between. In germline, CDR1 is MNHEY, CDR2 SMNVEV (reference sequence). This CDR3 has 14 residues. DNA for the CDR3: TGTGCCAGCAGTTCCCCTGGACGGAACTACGAGCAGTACTTC. Amino acid sequence: CASSSPGRNYEQYF.

In this sample, this clonotype turned up once. V and J are TRBV7-9 and TRBJ2-2; D may be TRBD2 (5 bases). V lost 5 bases and J 3 bases, leaving 13 bases between the germline ends. The length of the CDR3 is 15 residues. Germline CDR1 reads SEHNR; CDR2 reads FQNEAQ (reference sequence). The CDR3 nucleotides read TGTGCCAGCAGCCCTAACAACGGGGACACCGGGGAGCTGTTTTTT. Translated, it gives CASSPNNGDTGELFF.

The table lists this clonotype with a few counts. The chain joins TRBV5-1 to TRBJ1-2; D remains unclear. The germline V gene has CDR1 SGHRS and CDR2 YFSETQ. The CDR3 is 14 amino acids. V lost 2 bases and J 6 bases, leaving 14 bases between the germline ends. The CDR3 coding sequence is TGCGCCAGCAGCTTATCCCTCGGGAGGGATGGCTACACCTTC. This gives the protein CASSLSLGRDGYTF.

This chain links TRBV12-3 or TRBV12-4 with TRBJ2-1; 9 bases align to TRBD2. The V gene end was trimmed by 1 base and the J gene end by 7 bases; junction bases not matched to a gene: 11. This CDR3 is built from 17 residues. In DNA form, the CDR3 reads TGTGCCAGCAGTTTAGATGTCGGCGGGAGGGCCGGGAATGAGCAGTTCTTC. Encoded protein: CASSLDVGGRAGNEQFF.

The rearrangement joins TRBV6-5 to TRBJ1-2, with a weak D call TRBD1 (5 bases). This CDR3 contains 14 residues. The germline V and J ends were trimmed by 4 bases and 8 bases, with 17 bases remaining between them. CDR1 and CDR2 (germline): MNHEY, SVGAGI. This chain's CDR3 is CASSSTRGGRGYTF. CDR3 nucleotide sequence: TGTGCCAGCAGTTCAACGCGGGGGGGAAGAGGCTACACCTTC.

Only a few counts were recorded for this clonotype. The chain uses TRBV5-1 and TRBJ2-7; the D call may be TRBD1 or TRBD2 (5 bases each). The CDR3 is 15 residues long. The germline V gene encodes CDR1 SGHRS and CDR2 YFSETQ. Trimming cost V 3 bases and J 2 bases, with 15 bases left between them. The chain's CDR3 is CASSSSGMTAYEQYF. Written as DNA, the CDR3 is TGCGCCAGCAGCTCATCGGGGATGACAGCCTACGAGCAGTACTTC.

This clonotype was picked up many times. The J gene is TRBJ1-1, the V gene TRBV11-2; D is possibly TRBD1 (5 bases). The V gene's germline CDR1 is SGHAT and CDR2 FQNNGV. Trimming left V 1 base short and J 0 bases short, with 15 bases between. This CDR3 is 17 amino acids long. The chain's CDR3 is CASSLGGKGPMNTEAFF. The DNA of the CDR3 is TGTGCCAGCAGCTTAGGCGGGAAGGGGCCCATGAACACTGAAGCTTTCTTT.